The 14 T cell receptor beta chains reported below all come from one sample, sequenced in a study of identical twins. TCRdb re-derived calls from the 5' RACE reads in MiXCR, one entry per CDR3 protein. Counted here are 350,000 to 450,000 distinct CDR3 sequences, 18% occurring once; the ten biggest clones make up about 12%. The sequenced material came from naive T cells sorted from blood. The receptors come from a man aged 45-65 years in good health.

This clonotype occurred a few times. V usage is TRBV7-2 and J usage is TRBJ2-5; 7 bases map to TRBD1. From germline, CDR1 is SGHTA and CDR2 FQGNSA. With V trimmed by 5 bases and J by 1 base, 4 bases remained unmatched. The CDR3 is 14 residues long. The CDR3 DNA follows: TGTGCCAGCAGCACCCGGGACAGCCAAGAGACCCAGTACTTC. This gives the protein CASSTRDSQETQYF. The full variable domain, its missing parts supplied by reference TRBV7-2 and TRBJ2-5, is GAGVSQSPSNKVTEKGKDVELRCDPISGHTALYWYRQSLGQGLEFLIYFQGNSAPDKSGLPSDRFSAERTGGSVSTLTIQRTQQEDSAVYLCASSTRDSQETQYFGPGTRLLVL.

The rearrangement uses TRBV7-8 and TRBJ2-7; D assignment may be TRBD1 or TRBD2 (5 bases each). Germline CDR1 is SGHVS and CDR2 is FQNEAQ. V was cut by 0 bases and J by 3 bases, with 9 bases left in between. This CDR3 is built from 14 residues. CDR3 loop: CASSLARGYYEQYF. CDR3 nucleotides: TGTGCCAGCAGCTTAGCGAGGGGTTACTACGAGCAGTACTTC.

The chain recombines TRBV5-8 with TRBJ1-2; no reliable D call. This CDR3 spans 15 amino acids. Germline V gene sequence: CDR1 SGHTS, CDR2 YDEGEE. V was cut by 3 bases and J by 3 bases, with 15 bases left in between. CDR3 in DNA: TGTGCCAGCAGCTCGGGATACGGGATTCACTATGGCTACACCTTC. This gives the protein CASSSGYGIHYGYTF.

At least ten counts were recorded for this clonotype. The rearrangement uses TRBV5-6 and TRBJ2-2; 7 bases are a match to TRBD1. CDR1 is SGHDT and CDR2 is YYEEEE in the germline V gene. The CDR3 totals 14 residues. The J segment lost 8 bases and the V segment lost 0 bases, leaving 4 bases of the junction unmatched. This chain's CDR3 is CASSLGQGSGELFF. Here the CDR3 DNA reads TGTGCCAGCAGCTTGGGACAGGGAAGTGGGGAGCTGTTTTTT.

Note on this clonotype: This clone may be a read error of a much larger clone one base away. The chain is built from TRBV5-1 and TRBJ2-3; perhaps D is TRBD1 or TRBD2 (7 bases each). Per germline, CDR1 SGHRS and CDR2 YFSETQ. The CDR3 runs 15 residues. In DNA form, the CDR3 reads TGCGCCTGCAGCCCAGGGGGAGGGGGGCCAGATACGCAGTATTTT. This encodes CACSPGGGGPDTQYF.

There are many counts of this clonotype. The chain combines TRBV24-1 with TRBJ2-3, with 10 positions matching TRBD2. Germline V gives CDR1 KGHDR, CDR2 SFDVKD. CDR3 length: 19 residues. The V gene end was trimmed by 4 bases and the J gene end by 7 bases; junction bases not matched to a gene: 19. The CDR3 nucleotides are TGTGCCACCAGTGACCCCCGCTCGAAAATAGCGGGAGGTTCCAATACGCAGTATTTT. Translating it yields CATSDPRSKIAGGSNTQYF.

The J gene is TRBJ2-3, the V gene TRBV29-1; D may be TRBD2 (5 bases). The CDR3 runs to 15 residues. The V gene lost 7 bases and the J gene lost 6 bases, with 23 bases spanning the gap. Per the germline V gene, CDR1 is SQVTM and CDR2 is ANQGSEA. The chain's CDR3 is CSAQRQRREMDTQYF. The CDR3 nucleotides read TGCAGCGCCCAACGGCAACGCCGGGAAATGGATACGCAGTATTTT.

This clonotype has a single count. V and J are TRBV4-2 and TRBJ2-7; 8 bases are a match to TRBD2. The J segment lost 4 bases and the V segment lost 0 bases, leaving 11 bases of the junction unmatched. The CDR3 sequence is 17 residues long. CDR1 and CDR2 (germline): LGHNA, YNFKEQ. The CDR3 region is CASSQDWRAGGRYEQYF. The CDR3 bases are TGTGCCAGCAGCCAAGATTGGCGGGCGGGAGGAAGGTACGAGCAGTACTTC.

This chain uses TRBV12-3 or TRBV12-4 with TRBJ2-7; 10 bases match TRBD2. This CDR3 has 16 residues. Trimming took 3 bases from V and 7 from J; bases not matched to a gene: 12. Here the CDR3 reads CASSFASGRGSEEQYF. The DNA for the CDR3 is TGTGCCAGCAGTTTCGCTAGCGGGAGAGGCTCGGAAGAGCAGTACTTC.

This clonotype was detected ten times or more. The gene calls are TRBV20-1 and TRBJ2-1; D might be TRBD1 or TRBD2, each matching 5 bases. The CDR3 totals 14 residues. V was pared by 3 bases and J by 6 bases, with 15 bases between. Germline CDR1 and CDR2: DFQATT and SNEGSKA (reference sequence). The CDR3 loop reads CSASTGTRRNEQFF. DNA of the CDR3: TGCAGTGCTAGTACCGGGACCCGGCGCAATGAGCAGTTCTTC.

This clonotype has ten or more counts. The chain uses TRBV6-6 and TRBJ1-1; D remains ambiguous. The CDR3 totals 13 residues. The V gene lost 2 bases and the J gene lost 8 bases, with 12 bases spanning the gap. Per germline, CDR1 MNHNY and CDR2 SVGAGI (reference sequence). As DNA, the CDR3 is TGTGCCAGCAGTTACGTACCGGCGGGGGAAGCTTTCTTT. It codes for CASSYVPAGEAFF.

This clonotype was counted a few times. The V and J genes are TRBV5-6 and TRBJ1-5; D possibly corresponds to TRBD1 (6 bases). The CDR3 consists of 14 residues. Trimming cost V 3 bases and J 6 bases, with 13 bases left between them. Germline loops: CDR1 SGHDT, CDR2 YYEEEE. The CDR3 is CASSWAGAGQPQHF. In DNA, the CDR3 is TGTGCCAGCAGCTGGGCAGGGGCGGGTCAGCCCCAGCATTTT.

This clonotype was counted many times. The chain has TRBV20-1 and TRBJ2-1; no definite D call. The V and J ends lost 0 bases and 0 bases respectively, with 12 bases between them. Germline V lookup: CDR1 DFQATT, CDR2 SNEGSKA (reference sequence). The CDR3 has 16 amino acids. The CDR3 is CSARDTEMSSYNEQFF. The CDR3, as DNA: TGCAGTGCTAGAGATACGGAAATGAGCTCCTACAATGAGCAGTTCTTC.

The V gene is TRBV2, the J gene TRBJ2-1, with TRBD2 identical over 8 bases. With V trimmed by 7 bases and J by 4 bases, 6 bases remained unmatched. The CDR3 runs 14 residues. Looked up from germline, CDR1 is SNHLY and CDR2 is FYNNEI. The CDR3 reads CASKELAGYNEQFF. CDR3 bases: TGTGCCAGCAAAGAGCTAGCGGGTTACAATGAGCAGTTCTTC.